The 21 T cell receptor beta chains listed next were all sequenced from one sample in a study of post-analysis software for immune sequencing data. The study, taken as a whole, reports: With TRBV5-6, TRBV5-1 and TRBV20-1 included, about five TRBV segments were more frequent in patients than in controls.

These receptors' targets are unknown. Presence of unique molecular identifiers characterized the TCR beta cDNA libraries. Each CDR3 protein gets one entry after TCRdb re-called the PCR reads with MiXCR. The sample lists some 800,000 distinct CDR3 sequences, under 60% occurring once. Sequenced: blood. These TCRs come from a girl under 18 with multiple sclerosis.

In its sample, this clonotype was seen a few times. The genes are TRBV9 and TRBJ2-6; D is unresolved. The CDR3 runs to 14 residues. Deletions cut 4 bases from V and 0 bases from J, with 5 bases between. Germline lookup yields CDR1 SGDLS and CDR2 YYNGEE. The DNA of the CDR3 is TGTGCCAGCAGCACGATCTCTGGGGCCAACGTCCTGACTTTC. Amino acid sequence: CASSTISGANVLTF.

This chain connects TRBV20-1 to TRBJ2-1; D is possibly TRBD1 or TRBD2 (5 bases each). Per the germline V gene, CDR1 is DFQATT and CDR2 is SNEGSKA (reference sequence). This CDR3 comprises 13 residues. Deletions cut 6 bases from V and 13 bases from J, with 22 bases between. This chain's CDR3 is CSAPGEDGGGQFF. CDR3 coding DNA: TGCAGTGCACCCGGGGAAGATGGGGGTGGACAGTTCTTC.

The V gene is TRBV7-9, the J gene TRBJ2-3; maybe TRBD2 (5 bases). The V and J ends lost 2 bases and 4 bases respectively, with 13 bases between them. CDR3 length: 15 residues. The germline CDR1 and CDR2 sequences are SEHNR and FQNEAQ (reference sequence). The CDR3 nucleotides are TGTGCCAGCAGCTTAAGCGGAAATAGCCCAGATACGCAGTATTTT. It yields the protein CASSLSGNSPDTQYF.

The genes are TRBV24-1 and TRBJ2-7, with 10 bases matching TRBD1. Near its end, the DNA agrees better with TRBJ2-5, so the J call may be wrong. This CDR3 region has 16 residues. The germline V gene encodes CDR1 KGHDR and CDR2 SFDVKD. CDR3 nucleotide sequence: TGTGCCACCAGTGATGACCCCGGGACAGGGGAAGAGACCCAGTACTTC. Translating gives CATSDDPGTGEETQYF.

The V and J genes are TRBV5-1 and TRBJ1-2, with a possible D match to TRBD1 (5 bases). The CDR3 is made up of 14 amino acids. Germline CDR1 SGHRS, CDR2 YFSETQ. V was clipped by 4 bases and J by 8 bases, with 18 bases between them. The CDR3 loop reads CASSPGGDVGGYTF. Here the CDR3 DNA reads TGCGCCAGCAGCCCCGGGGGAGATGTTGGAGGCTACACCTTC.

The rearrangement uses TRBV7-9 and TRBJ2-7; a possible D gene is TRBD2 (5 bases). Germline CDR1 is SEHNR and CDR2 is FQNEAQ (reference sequence). Trimming removed 2 bases at V and 5 bases at J, with 13 bases between. The CDR3 has 14 residues. The CDR3 DNA sequence: TGTGCCAGCAGCTTAAGCGGACCTAGGAACGAGCAGTACTTC. Translating it yields CASSLSGPRNEQYF. The full variable domain, its missing parts supplied by reference TRBV7-9 and TRBJ2-7, is DTGVSQNPRHKITKRGQNVTFRCDPISEHNRLYWYRQTLGQGPEFLTYFQNEAQLEKSRLLSDRFSAERPKGSFSTLEIQRTEQGDSAMYLCASSLSGPRNEQYFGPGTRLTVT.

J is TRBJ1-1 and V is TRBV9; TRBD1 matches 8 bases. This CDR3 contains 13 residues. V lost 2 bases to trimming and J lost 5 bases; unmatched junction nucleotides: 2. Germline CDR1 is SGDLS and CDR2 is YYNGEE. CDR3 sequence reads: CASSVQGATEAFF. Here the CDR3 DNA reads TGTGCCAGCAGCGTCCAGGGGGCGACTGAAGCTTTCTTT.

This clonotype was found a few times. The chain couples TRBV6-2 or TRBV6-3 to TRBJ2-5, with 7 bases lining up with TRBD2. The CDR3 spans 17 residues. Germline V gives CDR1 MNHEY, CDR2 SVGEGT. The V gene end was trimmed by 2 bases and the J gene end by 5 bases; junction bases not matched to a gene: 14. Here the CDR3 reads CASSYLEAPREWETQYF. The CDR3 nucleotides are TGTGCCAGCAGTTACCTCGAGGCCCCGCGGGAGTGGGAGACCCAGTACTTC.

The chain is built from TRBV12-3 or TRBV12-4 and TRBJ2-3; TRBD2 matches 10 bases. J was trimmed by 3 bases and V by 3 bases; bases with no gene match: 6. The CDR3 covers 16 residues. The CDR3 region has the DNA TGTGCCAGCAGTTTTTTAGCGGGAGGTATGACAGATACGCAGTATTTT. Amino acids: CASSFLAGGMTDTQYF.

The gene calls are TRBV27 and TRBJ2-5; no definite D call. CDR1 and CDR2 from the germline V gene are MNHEY and SMNVEV (reference sequence). This CDR3 region has 15 residues. V lost 4 bases and J lost 0, with 12 bases in between. In nucleotides, the CDR3 is TGTGCCAGCAGTTCCCCGGGCCCTCACCAAGAGACCCAGTACTTC. It codes for CASSSPGPHQETQYF.

A few counts support this clonotype. The chain carries TRBV11-2 and TRBJ2-1, with TRBD2 matching 12 bases. The J segment lost 0 bases and the V segment lost 7 bases, leaving 4 bases of the junction unmatched. Germline V gene sequence: CDR1 SGHAT, CDR2 FQNNGV. CDR3 length equals 16 residues. The CDR3 nucleotides are TGTGCCAGCACCCTGACTAGCGGGAGCTCCTACAATGAGCAGTTCTTC. As protein: CASTLTSGSSYNEQFF.

The CDR3 loop is CSVILAGGMNEQFF. The CDR3 DNA follows: TGCAGCGTTATTCTAGCGGGAGGGATGAATGAGCAGTTCTTC. The rearrangement uses TRBV29-1 and TRBJ2-1; 12 bases are a match to TRBD2. V lost 5 bases, J lost 7 bases, and 6 bases stayed unmatched. Germline V gives CDR1 SQVTM, CDR2 ANQGSEA. The CDR3 length is 14 residues.

The V gene is TRBV7-2, the J gene TRBJ2-1; D unclear. The V end lost 4 bases, the J end lost 10 bases, and 14 bases lay between the germline ends. CDR1 and CDR2 (germline): SGHTA, FQGNSA. The CDR3 has 13 residues. The CDR3 is CASSSPPFSEQFF. CDR3 sequence (DNA): TGTGCCAGCAGCTCCCCCCCCTTTAGCGAGCAGTTCTTC. Using reference TRBV7-2 and TRBJ2-1 for the parts outside the CDR3, the full variable domain is GAGVSQSPSNKVTEKGKDVELRCDPISGHTALYWYRQSLGQGLEFLIYFQGNSAPDKSGLPSDRFSAERTGGSVSTLTIQRTQQEDSAVYLCASSSPPFSEQFFGPGTRLTVL.

This sequence joins TRBV12-3 or TRBV12-4 and TRBJ2-3, with D maybe TRBD2 (6 bases). Deletions cut 6 bases from V and 3 bases from J, with 19 bases between. This CDR3 has 16 amino acids. The CDR3 spells CASSSKSGLRTDTQYF. CDR3 DNA: TGTGCCAGCAGCTCTAAGTCGGGACTTCGTACAGATACGCAGTATTTT.

V usage is TRBV3-1 and J usage is TRBJ1-1; TRBD1 aligns across 8 bases. The germline V gene encodes CDR1 LGHDT and CDR2 YNNKEL (reference sequence). V shed 4 bases, J shed 8 bases, and the junction held 12 bases outside the gene matches. This CDR3 has 15 amino acids. CDR3 in DNA: TGTGCCAGCAGCCCAAGGGACAGGCTCGCGACGGAAGCTTTCTTT. This translates into CASSPRDRLATEAFF.

V gene TRBV20-1 combines with J gene TRBJ1-6, with D unresolved. Deletions cut 6 bases from V and 6 bases from J, with 18 bases between. The germline V gene encodes CDR1 DFQATT and CDR2 SNEGSKA (reference sequence). The length of the CDR3 is 15 residues. The CDR3 coding sequence is TGCAGTGCCCGGACCAGTACCCAGCGTAATTCACCCCTCCACTTT. Translating gives CSARTSTQRNSPLHF.

CDR3 sequence: CASSQADRNTGELFF. For the CDR3, the DNA is TGTGCCAGCAGCCAAGCGGACAGGAACACCGGGGAGCTGTTTTTT. This chain uses TRBV14 with TRBJ2-2, with D perhaps TRBD1 (6 bases). The V and J ends lost 1 base and 1 base respectively, with 7 bases between them. CDR1 and CDR2 (germline): SGHDN, FVKESK. The CDR3 runs to 15 residues.

This clonotype turned up a few times. The chain recombines TRBV6-1 with TRBJ2-7; D unresolved. The CDR3 length is 12 residues. The V gene lost 4 bases and the J gene lost 3 bases, with 7 bases spanning the gap. Germline assignment: CDR1 MNHNS and CDR2 SASEGT. CDR3 DNA sequence: TGTGCCAGCAGTGGAATCGACTACGAGCAGTACTTC. Residues: CASSGIDYEQYF.

This clonotype was seen a few times. This chain uses TRBV6-1 with TRBJ2-1; unclear D gene. CDR1 and CDR2 (germline): MNHNS, SASEGT. V lost 10 bases, J lost 6 bases, and 13 bases lay in between. This CDR3 spans 12 amino acids. The CDR3 loop reads CATRPRVNEQFF. The CDR3 nucleotides are TGTGCCACCCGACCTCGGGTCAATGAGCAGTTCTTC.

This chain's CDR3 is CSVHRPGLAPDTQYF. In nucleotides, the CDR3 is TGCAGCGTCCATAGACCGGGACTAGCCCCAGATACGCAGTATTTT. V and J are TRBV29-1 and TRBJ2-3; 9 bases fit TRBD2. The CDR3 consists of 15 residues. Trimming took 6 bases from V and 4 from J; bases not matched to a gene: 11. Looked up from germline, CDR1 is SQVTM and CDR2 is ANQGSEA.

The V and J genes are TRBV5-1 and TRBJ2-3; no clear D. Trimming took off 2 bases at V and 2 bases at J, with 12 bases between the two ends. The germline CDR1 and CDR2 sequences are SGHRS and YFSETQ. The CDR3 length is 15 residues. The DNA of the CDR3 is TGCGCCAGCAGCTTAGATACGCCGGTCACAGATACGCAGTATTTT. It specifies CASSLDTPVTDTQYF.